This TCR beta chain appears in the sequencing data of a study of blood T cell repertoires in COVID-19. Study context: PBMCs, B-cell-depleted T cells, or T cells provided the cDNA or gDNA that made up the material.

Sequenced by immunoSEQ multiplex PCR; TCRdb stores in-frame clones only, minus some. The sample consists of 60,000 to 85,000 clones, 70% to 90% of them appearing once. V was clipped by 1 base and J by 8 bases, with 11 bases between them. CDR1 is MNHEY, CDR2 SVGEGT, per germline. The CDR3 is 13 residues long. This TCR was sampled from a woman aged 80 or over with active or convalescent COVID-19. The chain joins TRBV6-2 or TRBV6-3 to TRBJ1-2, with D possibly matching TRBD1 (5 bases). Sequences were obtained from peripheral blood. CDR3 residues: CASSYWDAGGYTF. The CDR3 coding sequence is TGTGCCAGCAGTTACTGGGACGCGGGAGGCTACACCTTC.